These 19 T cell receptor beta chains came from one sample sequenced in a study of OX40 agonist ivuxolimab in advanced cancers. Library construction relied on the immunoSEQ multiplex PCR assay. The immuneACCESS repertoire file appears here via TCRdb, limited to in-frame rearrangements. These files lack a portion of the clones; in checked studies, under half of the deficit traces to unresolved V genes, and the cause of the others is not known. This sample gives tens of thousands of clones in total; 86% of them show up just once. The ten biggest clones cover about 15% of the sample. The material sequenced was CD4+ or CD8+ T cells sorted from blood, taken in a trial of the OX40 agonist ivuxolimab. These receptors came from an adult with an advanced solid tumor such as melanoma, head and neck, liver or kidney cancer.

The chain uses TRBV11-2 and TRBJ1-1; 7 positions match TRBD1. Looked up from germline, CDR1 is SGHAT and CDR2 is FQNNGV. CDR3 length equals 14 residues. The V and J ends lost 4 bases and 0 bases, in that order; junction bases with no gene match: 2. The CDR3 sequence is CASSWGQMNTEAFF. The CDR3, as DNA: TGTGCCAGCAGCTGGGGACAGATGAACACTGAAGCTTTCTTT. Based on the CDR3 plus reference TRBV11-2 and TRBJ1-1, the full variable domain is EAGVAQSPRYKIIEKRQSVAFWCNPISGHATLYWYQQILGQGPKLLIQFQNNGVVDDSQLPKDRFSAERLKGVDSTLKIQPAKLEDSAVYLCASSWGQMNTEAFFGQGTRLTVV.

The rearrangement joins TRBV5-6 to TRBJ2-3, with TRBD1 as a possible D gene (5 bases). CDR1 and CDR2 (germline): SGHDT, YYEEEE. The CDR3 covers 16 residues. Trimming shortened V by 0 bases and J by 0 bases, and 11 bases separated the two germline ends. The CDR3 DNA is TGTGCCAGCAGCTTGGGACAGTCTTATAGCACAGATACGCAGTATTTT. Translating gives CASSLGQSYSTDTQYF.

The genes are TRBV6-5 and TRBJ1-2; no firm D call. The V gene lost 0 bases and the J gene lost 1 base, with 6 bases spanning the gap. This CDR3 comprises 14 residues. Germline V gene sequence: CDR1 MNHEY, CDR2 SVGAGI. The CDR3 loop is CASSYSRFNYGYTF. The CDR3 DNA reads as TGTGCCAGCAGTTACTCCAGGTTTAACTATGGCTACACCTTC.

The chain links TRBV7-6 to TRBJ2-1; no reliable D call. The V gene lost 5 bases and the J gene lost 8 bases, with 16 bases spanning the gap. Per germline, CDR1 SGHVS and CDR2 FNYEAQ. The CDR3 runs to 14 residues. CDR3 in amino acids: CASSPRSPWDEQFF. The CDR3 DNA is TGTGCCAGCAGCCCTAGGAGTCCCTGGGATGAGCAGTTCTTC.

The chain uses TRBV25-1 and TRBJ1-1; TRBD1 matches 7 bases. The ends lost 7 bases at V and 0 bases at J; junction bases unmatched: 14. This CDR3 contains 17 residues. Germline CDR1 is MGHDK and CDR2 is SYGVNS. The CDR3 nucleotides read TGTGCCAGCACCAATACAGGGGTGTTTGAGATGAACACTGAAGCTTTCTTT. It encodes CASTNTGVFEMNTEAFF. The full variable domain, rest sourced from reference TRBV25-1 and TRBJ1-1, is EADIYQTPRYLVIGTGKKITLECSQTMGHDKMYWYQQDPGMELHLIHYSYGVNSTEKGDLSSESTVSRIRTEHFPLTLESARPSHTSQYLCASTNTGVFEMNTEAFFGQGTRLTVV.

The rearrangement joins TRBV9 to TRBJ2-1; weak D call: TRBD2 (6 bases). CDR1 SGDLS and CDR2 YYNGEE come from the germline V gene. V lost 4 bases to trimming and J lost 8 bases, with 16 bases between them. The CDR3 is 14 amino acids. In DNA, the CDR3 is TGTGCCAGCAGCAGTAGCGGTCTTTGGGATGAGCAGTTCTTC. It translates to CASSSSGLWDEQFF.

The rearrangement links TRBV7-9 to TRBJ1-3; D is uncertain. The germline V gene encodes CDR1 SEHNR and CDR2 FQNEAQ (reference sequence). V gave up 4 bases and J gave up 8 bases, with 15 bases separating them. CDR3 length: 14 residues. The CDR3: CASSSPTRADTIYF. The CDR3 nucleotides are TGTGCCAGCAGCTCTCCGACCCGAGCGGACACCATATATTTT. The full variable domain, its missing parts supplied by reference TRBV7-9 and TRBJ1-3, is DTGVSQNPRHKITKRGQNVTFRCDPISEHNRLYWYRQTLGQGPEFLTYFQNEAQLEKSRLLSDRFSAERPKGSFSTLEIQRTEQGDSAMYLCASSSPTRADTIYFGEGSWLTVV.

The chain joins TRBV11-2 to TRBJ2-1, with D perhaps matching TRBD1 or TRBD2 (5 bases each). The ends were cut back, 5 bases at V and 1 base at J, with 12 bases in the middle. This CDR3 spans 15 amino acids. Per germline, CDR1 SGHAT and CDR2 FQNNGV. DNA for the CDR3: TGTGCCAGCAGCGAGATGAGGGGTTCCTACAATGAGCAGTTCTTC. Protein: CASSEMRGSYNEQFF.

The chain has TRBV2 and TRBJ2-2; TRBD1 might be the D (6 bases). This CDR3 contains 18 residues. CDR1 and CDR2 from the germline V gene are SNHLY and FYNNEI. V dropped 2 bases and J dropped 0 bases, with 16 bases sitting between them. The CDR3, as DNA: TGTGCCAGCAGTGAATGGCGTGGTACAGGGCCGAACACCGGGGAGCTGTTTTTT. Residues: CASSEWRGTGPNTGELFF.

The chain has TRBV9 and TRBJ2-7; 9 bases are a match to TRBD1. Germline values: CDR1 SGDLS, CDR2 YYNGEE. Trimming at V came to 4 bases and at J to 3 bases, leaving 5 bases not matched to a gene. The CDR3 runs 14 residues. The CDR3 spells CASSPTGGGYEQYF. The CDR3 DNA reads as TGTGCCAGCAGCCCAACAGGGGGCGGCTACGAGCAGTACTTC.

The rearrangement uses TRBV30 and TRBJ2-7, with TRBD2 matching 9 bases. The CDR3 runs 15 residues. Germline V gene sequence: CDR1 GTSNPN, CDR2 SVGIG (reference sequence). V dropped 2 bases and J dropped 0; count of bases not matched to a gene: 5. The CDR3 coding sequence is TGTGCCTGGAGTAGGGTAGCGGGAGTCTCCTACGAGCAGTACTTC. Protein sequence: CAWSRVAGVSYEQYF.

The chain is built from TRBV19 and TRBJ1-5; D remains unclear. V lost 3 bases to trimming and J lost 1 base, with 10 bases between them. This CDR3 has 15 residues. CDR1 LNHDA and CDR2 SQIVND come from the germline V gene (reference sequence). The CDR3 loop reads CASSIWMDSNQPQHF. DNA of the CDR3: TGTGCCAGTAGTATCTGGATGGACAGCAATCAGCCCCAGCATTTT.

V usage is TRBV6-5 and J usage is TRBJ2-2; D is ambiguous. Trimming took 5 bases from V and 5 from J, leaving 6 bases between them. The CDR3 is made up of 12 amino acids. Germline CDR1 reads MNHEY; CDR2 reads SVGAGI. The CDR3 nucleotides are TGTGCCAGCAGTGGGCGGACCGGGGAGCTGTTTTTT. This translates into CASSGRTGELFF.

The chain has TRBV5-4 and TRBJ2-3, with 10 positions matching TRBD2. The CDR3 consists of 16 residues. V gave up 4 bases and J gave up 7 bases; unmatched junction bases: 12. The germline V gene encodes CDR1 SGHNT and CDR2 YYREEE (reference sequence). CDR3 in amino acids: CASSNPGTSDGNTQYF. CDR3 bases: TGTGCCAGCAGCAACCCCGGGACTAGCGATGGGAATACGCAGTATTTT.

CDR3 coding DNA: TGTGCCAGCAGTTCCGGGACTTCCACCGGGGAGCTGTTTTTT. Encoded protein: CASSSGTSTGELFF. V and J are TRBV28 and TRBJ2-2, with a possible D match to TRBD2 (6 bases). Germline V gene sequence: CDR1 MDHEN, CDR2 SYDVKM. Trimming cost V 4 bases and J 4 bases, with 10 bases left between them. The CDR3 spans 14 residues.

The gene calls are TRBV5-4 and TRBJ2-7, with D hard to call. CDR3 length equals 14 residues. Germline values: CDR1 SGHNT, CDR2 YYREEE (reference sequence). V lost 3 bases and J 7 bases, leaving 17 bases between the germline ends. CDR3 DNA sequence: TGTGCCAGCAGCTCTCCGGATAGGGCGCGGGAGCAGTACGTC. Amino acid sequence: CASSSPDRAREQYV.

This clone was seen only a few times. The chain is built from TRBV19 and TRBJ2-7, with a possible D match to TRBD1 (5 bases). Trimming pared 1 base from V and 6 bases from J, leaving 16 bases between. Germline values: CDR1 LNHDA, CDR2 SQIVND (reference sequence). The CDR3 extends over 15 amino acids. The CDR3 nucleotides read TGTGCCAGTAGTATAGTTTGGCAGGGTTTGGTCGAGCAGTACTTC. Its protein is CASSIVWQGLVEQYF.

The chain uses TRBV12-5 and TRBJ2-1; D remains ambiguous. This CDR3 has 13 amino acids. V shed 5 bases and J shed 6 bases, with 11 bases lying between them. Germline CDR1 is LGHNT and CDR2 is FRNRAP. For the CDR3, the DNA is TGTGCTAGTGGTCTTGTCGGCTCCAATGAGCAGTTCTTC. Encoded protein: CASGLVGSNEQFF.

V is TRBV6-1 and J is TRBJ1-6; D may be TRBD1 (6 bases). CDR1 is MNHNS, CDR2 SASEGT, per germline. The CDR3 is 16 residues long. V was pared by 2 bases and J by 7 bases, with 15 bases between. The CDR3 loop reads CASSELAGGWNSPLHF. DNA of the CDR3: TGTGCCAGCAGTGAATTAGCGGGGGGCTGGAATTCACCCCTCCACTTT.